The source of this T cell receptor (beta chain) is a study of OX40 agonist ivuxolimab in advanced cancers. Turning to the overall study: Ivuxolimab was an agonistic, fully human IgG2 monoclonal antibody directed against OX40 (CD134), a costimulatory receptor. Prior anti-PD-1, anti-PD-L1 or anti-CTLA-4 therapy was permitted, and less than 45% of dose-escalation patients had received checkpoint inhibitors. Of the 50 or so patients in dose escalation, approximately 20 had hepatocellular carcinoma, approximately 15 had melanoma, 9 had renal cell carcinoma and 9 had head and neck cancer. Peripheral TCRbeta sequencing was intended to test whether TCR sequence diversity was altered and clonal T-cell expansion was caused by ivuxolimab. The dose-escalation cohort was around 84% male with a mean age of about 65 years, ranging from about 23 to 85. Intravenous ivuxolimab was administered to patients every 2 weeks at six dose levels: 0.01, 0.1, 0.3, 1.5, 3 and 10 mg/kg. The paper reports the monotherapy dose-escalation portion (N of about 47 patients) of the phase I ivuxolimab trial. Partial responses occurred in three dose-escalation patients, of whom one had hepatocellular carcinoma and two had cutaneous melanoma. Study-level results and caveats: Antigen specificity was not determined for the clonally expanded peripheral T cells. Partial responders in the 0.1-3.0 mg/kg groups had among the lowest normalized peripheral clonal expansion, especially among CD8+ T cells. At doses of 0.1 to 3.0 mg/kg, clonal expansion of both CD4+ and CD8+ blood T cells was observed from baseline to week 6. On average, CD8+ T cells showed more expanded clones than CD4+ T cells after ivuxolimab. Low levels of normalized T-cell clonal expansion were also seen in some patients who did not respond.

Concerning this clone: The target of this receptor is not known. Base qualities are not recorded, but no much larger clone differs from it by a single base.

Patients with autoimmune disease history or receiving systemic immunosuppression were excluded from the trial. Peripheral blood for TCR sequencing was drawn from every dose cohort at baseline, at cycle 4 day 1 and at cycle 7 day 1. The samples were taken from a phase I, first-in-human, multicenter, open-label dose-escalation trial of ivuxolimab. Adults with locally advanced or metastatic melanoma, renal cell carcinoma, hepatocellular carcinoma or head and neck squamous cell carcinoma were enrolled in the trial. CD4+ and CD8+ T cells were sorted separately from peripheral blood before TCR sequencing. Genomic DNA was isolated from the sorted cells so that the TCRbeta CDR3 region could be sequenced. The immunoSEQ Assay was used to sequence the TCRbeta CDR3 regions. TCRdb limited this immuneACCESS table to in-frame rearrangements with V and J called. A share of clones is missing; checked studies link under half to unresolved V genes, and the rest is unexplained. The sample contains approximately 120,000 clones, 80% to 95% of them found a single time. The ten most abundant clones make up 0.7% to 0.9% of the sample.

According to the germline V gene, CDR1 reads LGHNA and CDR2 reads YNFKEQ. V is cut back by 0 bases and J by 4 bases, with 4 bases in the junction unmatched. The CDR3, from cysteine to phenylalanine, totals 15 residues. Left in the record is the CDR3 DNA by itself, 45 bases read in frame from the first base. This TCR came from an adult with an advanced solid tumor such as melanoma, head and neck, liver or kidney cancer. The sample in question was CD4+ or CD8+ T cells sorted from blood, obtained in a trial of the OX40 agonist ivuxolimab. The V and J genes are TRBV4-2 and TRBJ2-7, with 9 bases matching TRBD2. CDR3 region: CASSQEGLAGYEQYF. Here is the DNA: TGTGCCAGCAGCCAAGAGGGGCTAGCGGGGTACGAGCAGTACTTC.